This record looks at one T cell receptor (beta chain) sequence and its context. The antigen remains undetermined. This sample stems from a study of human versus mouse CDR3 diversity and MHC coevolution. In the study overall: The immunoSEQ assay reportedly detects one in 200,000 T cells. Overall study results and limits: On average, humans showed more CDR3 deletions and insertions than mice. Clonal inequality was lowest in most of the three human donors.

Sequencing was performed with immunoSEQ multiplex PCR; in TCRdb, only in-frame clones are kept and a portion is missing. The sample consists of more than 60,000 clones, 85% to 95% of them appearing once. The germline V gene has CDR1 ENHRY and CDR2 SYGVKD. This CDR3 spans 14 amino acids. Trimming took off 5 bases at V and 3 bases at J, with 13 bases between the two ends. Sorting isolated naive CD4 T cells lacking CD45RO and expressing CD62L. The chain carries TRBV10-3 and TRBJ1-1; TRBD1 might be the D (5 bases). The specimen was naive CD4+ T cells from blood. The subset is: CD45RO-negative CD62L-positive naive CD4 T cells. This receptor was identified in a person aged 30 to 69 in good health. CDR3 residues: CAISFMGGDTEAFF. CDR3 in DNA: TGTGCCATCAGTTTCATGGGGGGGGACACTGAAGCTTTCTTT.